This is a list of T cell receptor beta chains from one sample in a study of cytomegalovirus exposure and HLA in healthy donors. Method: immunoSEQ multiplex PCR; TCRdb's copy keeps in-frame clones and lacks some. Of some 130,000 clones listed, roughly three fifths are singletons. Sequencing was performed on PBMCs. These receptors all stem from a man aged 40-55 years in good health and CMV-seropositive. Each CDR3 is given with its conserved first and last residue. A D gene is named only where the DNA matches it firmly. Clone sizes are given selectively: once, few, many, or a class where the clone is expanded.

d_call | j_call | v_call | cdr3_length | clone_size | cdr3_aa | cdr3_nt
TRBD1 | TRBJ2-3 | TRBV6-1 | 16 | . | CASSENPRGRTDTQYF | TGTGCCAGCAGTGAAAACCCCAGGGGGCGAACAGATACGCAGTATTTT
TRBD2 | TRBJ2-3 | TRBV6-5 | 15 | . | CASWEREERTDTQYF | TGTGCCAGCTGGGAGCGGGAGGAAAGGACAGATACGCAGTATTTT
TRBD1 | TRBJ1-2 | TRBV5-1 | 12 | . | CASSWTGAGYTF | TGCGCCAGCAGCTGGACAGGGGCCGGCTACACCTTC
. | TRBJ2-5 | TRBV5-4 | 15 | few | CASSLMGSNRETQYF | TGTGCCAGCAGCTTGATGGGCTCGAATCGAGAGACCCAGTACTTC
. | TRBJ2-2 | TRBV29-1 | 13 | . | CSVSEGGTGELFF | TGCAGCGTTTCGGAGGGAGGAACCGGGGAGCTGTTTTTT
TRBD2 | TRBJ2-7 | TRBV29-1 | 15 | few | CSVGGGLGGRYEQYF | TGCAGCGTTGGCGGGGGTCTCGGGGGGAGATACGAGCAGTACTTC
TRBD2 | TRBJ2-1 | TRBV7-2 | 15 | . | CASSERTSGSNEQFF | TGTGCCAGCAGCGAACGGACTAGCGGGTCCAATGAGCAGTTCTTC
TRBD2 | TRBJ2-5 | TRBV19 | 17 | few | CASSTLPSGGSPETQYF | TGTGCCAGTAGTACCCTCCCTAGCGGGGGCTCCCCGGAGACCCAGTACTTC
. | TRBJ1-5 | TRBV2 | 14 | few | CASSEFTFNQPQHF | TGTGCCAGCAGTGAATTTACATTTAATCAGCCCCAGCATTTT
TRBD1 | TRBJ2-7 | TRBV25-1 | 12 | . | CASSDRGREQYF | TGTGCCAGCAGCGACAGGGGAAGGGAGCAGTACTTC
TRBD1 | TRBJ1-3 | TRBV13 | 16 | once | CASSLDRGFSGNTIYF | TGTGCCAGCAGCTTAGACAGGGGCTTCTCTGGAAACACCATATATTTT
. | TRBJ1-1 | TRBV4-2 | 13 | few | CASSQDGTVEAFF | TGTGCCAGCAGCCAAGATGGGACTGTTGAAGCTTTCTTT
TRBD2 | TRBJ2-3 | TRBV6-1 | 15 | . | CASSDPGGLTDTQYF | TGTGCCAGCAGTGACCCGGGAGGGCTCACAGATACGCAGTATTTT
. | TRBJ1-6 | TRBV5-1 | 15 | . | CASSLQGGDNSPLHF | TGCGCCAGCAGCTTGCAGGGTGGGGATAATTCACCCCTCCACTTT
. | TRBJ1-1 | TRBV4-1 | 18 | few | CASSQGTLGGGSNTEAFF | TGCGCCAGCAGCCAAGGGACGTTGGGGGGAGGGTCCAACACTGAAGCTTTCTTT
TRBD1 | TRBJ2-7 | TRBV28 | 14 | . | CASSGDRVPYEQYF | TGTGCCAGCAGTGGGGACAGGGTGCCCTACGAGCAGTACTTC
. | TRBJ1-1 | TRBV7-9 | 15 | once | CASSPYYDRYTEAFF | TGTGCCAGCAGCCCCTACTATGACCGGTACACTGAAGCTTTCTTT
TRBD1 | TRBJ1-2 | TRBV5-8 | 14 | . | CASSPRTGRYGYTF | TGTGCCAGCAGCCCTCGGACAGGGAGGTACGGCTACACCTTC
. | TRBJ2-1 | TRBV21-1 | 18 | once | CASPKGAGGSRDLSEQFF | TGTGCCAGCCCAAAGGGCGCGGGAGGATCCCGGGATCTCAGTGAGCAGTTCTTC
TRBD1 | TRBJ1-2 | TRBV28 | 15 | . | CASSRPSQGRYGYTF | TGTGCCAGCAGTCGCCCATCACAGGGGCGTTATGGCTACACCTTC
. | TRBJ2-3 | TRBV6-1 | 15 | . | CASSEMGARTDTQYF | TGTGCCAGCAGTGAAATGGGGGCTCGCACAGATACGCAGTATTTT
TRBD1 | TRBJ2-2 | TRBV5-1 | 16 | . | CASSFGTGGFSGELFF | TGCGCCAGCAGCTTCGGGACAGGGGGATTCTCCGGGGAGCTGTTTTTT
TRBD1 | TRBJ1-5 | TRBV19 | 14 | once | CASTGQGGNQPQHF | TGTGCCAGTACCGGACAGGGAGGCAATCAGCCCCAGCATTTT
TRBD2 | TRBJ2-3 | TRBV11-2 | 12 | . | CASRPGGDTQYF | TGTGCCAGCAGGCCCGGGGGGGATACGCAGTATTTT
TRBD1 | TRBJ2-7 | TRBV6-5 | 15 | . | CASSYLRQGTYEQYF | TGTGCCAGCAGTTACCTTAGACAGGGAACCTACGAGCAGTACTTC
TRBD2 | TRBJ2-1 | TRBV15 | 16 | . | CATSRDRGGAYNEQFF | TGTGCCACCAGCAGAGATCGGGGGGGCGCCTACAATGAGCAGTTCTTC
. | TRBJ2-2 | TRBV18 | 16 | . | CASSPRAGVNTGELFF | TGTGCCAGCTCACCGAGGGCAGGGGTGAACACCGGGGAGCTGTTTTTT
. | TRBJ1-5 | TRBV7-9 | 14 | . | CASSLGYSNQPQHF | TGTGCCAGCAGCTTGGGCTATAGCAATCAGCCCCAGCATTTT
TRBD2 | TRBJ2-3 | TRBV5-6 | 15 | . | CASSLPSGFTDTQYF | TGTGCCAGCAGCTTGCCTAGCGGATTCACAGATACGCAGTATTTT
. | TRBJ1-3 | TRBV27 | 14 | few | CASSLIGGGNTIYF | TGTGCCAGCAGTTTAATAGGGGGAGGAAACACCATATATTTT
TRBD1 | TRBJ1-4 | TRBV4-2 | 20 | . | CASSQDGRTGLLATNEKLFF | TGTGCCAGCAGCCAAGATGGGAGGACAGGGCTTCTGGCAACTAATGAAAAACTGTTTTTT
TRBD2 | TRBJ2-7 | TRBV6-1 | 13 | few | CAGSSGGSYEQYF | TGTGCCGGGTCTAGCGGGGGTTCCTACGAGCAGTACTTC
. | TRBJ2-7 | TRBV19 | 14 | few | CASSDMGSSYEQYF | TGTGCCAGTAGCGACATGGGCAGCTCCTACGAGCAGTACTTC
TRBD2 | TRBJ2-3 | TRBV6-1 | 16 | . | CASRERLAGATDTQYF | TGTGCCAGCAGAGAACGACTAGCGGGGGCCACAGATACGCAGTATTTT
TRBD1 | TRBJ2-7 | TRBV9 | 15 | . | CASSLRGQGAYEQYF | TGTGCCAGCAGCTTACGAGGGCAGGGGGCCTACGAGCAGTACTTC
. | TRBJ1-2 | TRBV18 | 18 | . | CASSPRGNRARGNYGYTF | TGTGCCAGCTCACCACGGGGTAATCGGGCGCGGGGAAACTATGGCTACACCTTC
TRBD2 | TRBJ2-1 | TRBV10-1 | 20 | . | CASIPDSPTSDPLSYNEQFF | TGCGCCAGCATTCCGGACAGTCCGACTAGCGATCCCCTCTCCTACAATGAGCAGTTCTTC
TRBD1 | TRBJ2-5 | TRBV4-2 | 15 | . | CASSQDEGQGAPLYF | TGTGCCAGCAGCCAAGATGAGGGGCAGGGGGCGCCGCTGTACTTC
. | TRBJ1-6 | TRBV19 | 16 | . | CASSDGQPVYNSPLHF | TGTGCCAGTAGCGACGGACAGCCAGTTTATAATTCACCCCTCCACTTT
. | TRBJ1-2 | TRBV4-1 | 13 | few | CASSQDGQYGYTF | TGCGCCAGCAGCCAAGATGGACAGTATGGCTACACCTTC
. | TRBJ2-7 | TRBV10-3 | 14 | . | CAISESGMGYEQYF | TGTGCCATCAGTGAGTCCGGGATGGGCTACGAGCAGTACTTC
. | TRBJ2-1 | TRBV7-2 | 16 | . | CASSLARQGFGNEQFF | TGTGCCAGCAGCTTAGCCCGGCAGGGGTTCGGCAATGAGCAGTTCTTC
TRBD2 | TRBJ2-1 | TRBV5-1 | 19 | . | CASKGTGLAGGLSYNEQFF | TGCGCCAGCAAGGGAACAGGGCTAGCGGGAGGGCTGTCCTACAATGAGCAGTTCTTC
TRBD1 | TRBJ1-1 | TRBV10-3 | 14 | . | CAIRTGEEYTEAFF | TGTGCCATCCGTACAGGGGAAGAATACACTGAAGCTTTCTTT
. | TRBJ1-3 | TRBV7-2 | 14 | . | CASSLNSQGNTIYF | TGTGCCAGCAGCTTAAATAGCCAGGGAAACACCATATATTTT
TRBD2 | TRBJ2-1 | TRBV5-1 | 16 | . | CASSLWTSGTYNEQFF | TGCGCCAGCAGCCTGTGGACTAGCGGGACCTACAATGAGCAGTTCTTC
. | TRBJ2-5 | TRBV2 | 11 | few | CASSVGETQYF | TGTGCCAGCAGTGTCGGAGAGACCCAGTACTTC
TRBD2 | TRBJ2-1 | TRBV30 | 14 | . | CAFQSGSGDNEQFF | TGTGCTTTCCAAAGCGGGAGTGGAGACAATGAGCAGTTCTTC
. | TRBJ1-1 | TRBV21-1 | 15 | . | CASSKIGTRFTEAFF | TGTGCCAGCAGCAAAATAGGGACTCGCTTCACTGAAGCTTTCTTT
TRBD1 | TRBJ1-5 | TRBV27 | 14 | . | CASSLGTGSQPQHF | TGTGCCAGCAGTTTAGGGACAGGGAGCCAGCCCCAGCATTTT
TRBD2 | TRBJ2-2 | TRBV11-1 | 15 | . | CASSRLAGVSGELFF | TGTGCCAGCAGCCGACTAGCGGGAGTATCCGGGGAGCTGTTTTTT
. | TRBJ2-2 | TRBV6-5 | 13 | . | CASSLQGYGELFF | TGTGCCAGCAGCCTACAGGGTTACGGGGAGCTGTTTTTT
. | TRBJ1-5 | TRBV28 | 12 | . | CASSLFLQPQHF | TGTGCCAGCAGTTTATTTCTTCAGCCCCAGCATTTT
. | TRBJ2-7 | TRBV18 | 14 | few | CASSPQGGDYEQYF | TGTGCCAGCTCACCCCAGGGGGGAGACTACGAGCAGTACTTC
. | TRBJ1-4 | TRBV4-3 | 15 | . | CASSPTANEGEKLFF | TGCGCCAGCAGCCCGACAGCGAATGAAGGTGAAAAACTGTTTTTT